These 26 T cell receptor beta chains originate from one sample sequenced in a study of blood T cells in healthy people across ages. A second PCR, run for about 6 to 11 cycles, used a sample-barcoded 5' primer plus a J-beta primer mix. TCRdb called the 5' RACE reads again in MiXCR, with one record for every CDR3 protein. The repertoire has approximately 1,100,000 distinct CDR3 sequences, 35% to 50% of them found once; the top ten carry 15% to 20%. What was sequenced was blood. The receptors come from a woman aged 55-70 years in good health.

The rearrangement links TRBV3-1 to TRBJ2-7; 12 bases map to TRBD2. Per the germline V gene, CDR1 is LGHDT and CDR2 is YNNKEL (reference sequence). V lost 6 bases and J lost 7; bases outside the gene matches: 10. The CDR3 covers 15 residues. The CDR3, as DNA: TGTGCCAGCAGTATACTAGCGGGAGGATCCAGGGAGCAGTACTTC. It specifies CASSILAGGSREQYF.

This clonotype showed up just a few times. V gene TRBV6-1 combines with J gene TRBJ2-7; D may be TRBD1 (6 bases). CDR1 is MNHNS, CDR2 SASEGT, per germline. The length of the CDR3 is 15 residues. V lost 1 base, J lost 2 bases, and 12 bases lay in between. CDR3 protein: CASSEGTGTTYEQYF. The CDR3 nucleotides are TGTGCCAGCAGTGAAGGTACAGGGACAACCTACGAGCAGTACTTC.

This clonotype was recorded a few times. The chain couples TRBV20-1 to TRBJ2-1, with 7 bases identical to TRBD1. Germline V gene lookup returns CDR1 DFQATT and CDR2 SNEGSKA (reference sequence). J was trimmed by 9 bases and V by 5 bases; bases with no gene match: 16. The CDR3 totals 15 residues. In nucleotides, the CDR3 is TGCAGTGCTTTTGCCGGCGACAGGGCTTTGGGTGAGCAGTTCTTC. Translated, it gives CSAFAGDRALGEQFF.

This clonotype was detected only a few times. This clone may be a read error of a much larger clone one base away. The chain is built from TRBV27 and TRBJ2-7, with D perhaps matching TRBD2 (5 bases). Between the trimmed V and J ends, which lost 6 bases and 3 bases, there was a span of 9 bases. This CDR3 has 12 residues. Germline-derived CDR1 and CDR2 are MNHEY and SMNVEV (reference sequence). The CDR3 loop reads CASRDYFYEQYF. CDR3 in DNA: TGTGCCAGCAGAGACTACTTCTACGAGCAGTACTTC.

This clonotype was seen repeatedly, ten times or more. The V call is TRBV28, the J call TRBJ1-1, with no clear D. Trimming shortened V by 7 bases and J by 8 bases, and 14 bases separated the two germline ends. The CDR3 is 12 amino acids. Germline assignment: CDR1 MDHEN and CDR2 SYDVKM. For the CDR3, the DNA is TGTGCCAGCACTCCAGCCAGGTTAGAAGCTTTCTTT. It encodes CASTPARLEAFF.

This clonotype was seen a few times. V usage is TRBV6-5 and J usage is TRBJ2-1, with a possible D match to TRBD1 (6 bases). The germline V gene has CDR1 MNHEY and CDR2 SVGAGI. CDR3 length: 13 amino acids. Between the trimmed V and J ends, which lost 2 bases and 6 bases, there was a span of 8 bases. The CDR3 DNA reads as TGTGCCAGCAGTTACGAAGGGGGCAATGAGCAGTTCTTC. Its protein is CASSYEGGNEQFF.

The chain joins TRBV3-1 to TRBJ2-1; D may be TRBD2 (5 bases). The CDR3 consists of 16 residues. Germline CDR1 LGHDT, CDR2 YNNKEL (reference sequence). V lost 5 bases and J lost 0, with 14 bases in between. CDR3 residues: CASSNGKRSSYNEQFF. CDR3 sequence (DNA): TGTGCCAGCAGCAATGGAAAGCGGAGCTCCTACAATGAGCAGTTCTTC.

This chain uses TRBV7-2 with TRBJ2-4; the match to TRBD1 covers 7 bases. Near its end, the DNA agrees better with TRBJ2-7, so the J call may be wrong. Per the germline V gene, CDR1 is SGHTA and CDR2 is FQGNSA. CDR3 length: 14 residues. The chain's CDR3 is CASSSPRQGYEQYF. The CDR3 coding sequence is TGTGCCAGCAGCTCCCCCCGACAGGGTTACGAGCAGTACTTC.

This clonotype was recorded only once. This chain joins TRBV7-9 and TRBJ2-1, with D perhaps assigned TRBD1 or TRBD2 (5 bases each). CDR3 length: 14 residues. V was trimmed by 2 bases and J by 7 bases, leaving 12 bases between them. Germline V gene data show CDR1 as SEHNR and CDR2 as FQNEAQ (reference sequence). In DNA, the CDR3 is TGTGCCAGCAGCTTACCGGGACCGGGGAATGAGCAGTTCTTC. Its protein product is CASSLPGPGNEQFF.

In this sample, this clonotype turned up a few times. The chain joins TRBV7-9 to TRBJ2-1; TRBD2 agrees at 8 bases. The CDR3 runs 16 residues. Looked up from germline, CDR1 is SEHNR and CDR2 is FQNEAQ (reference sequence). After removal of 1 base from V and 13 bases from J, the junction contained 15 bases not matched to a gene. In DNA form, the CDR3 reads TGTGCCAGCAGCTTAGGGGTTACTAGCGGACAAGAGACCCAGTTCTTC. Protein product: CASSLGVTSGQETQFF.

V gene TRBV6-5 combines with J gene TRBJ2-4, with 15 bases matching TRBD2. With V trimmed by 6 bases and J by 15 bases, 9 bases remained unmatched. This CDR3 is built from 14 residues. The germline gives CDR1 MNHEY, CDR2 SVGAGI. The CDR3 loop is CASSPGLAGGPGYF. The CDR3 bases are TGTGCCAGCAGCCCAGGACTAGCGGGAGGGCCTGGGTACTTC.

The V call is TRBV10-1, the J call TRBJ2-2; D might be TRBD2 (6 bases). The V and J ends lost 6 bases and 4 bases respectively, with 12 bases between them. The CDR3 contains 14 residues. In germline, CDR1 is WNHNN, CDR2 SYGVQD (reference sequence). CDR3 amino acids: CASSPAEGTGELFF. CDR3 in DNA: TGCGCCAGCAGCCCCGCGGAGGGCACCGGGGAGCTGTTTTTT.

The genes are TRBV2 and TRBJ2-1; 8 nucleotides line up with TRBD2. V lost 2 bases, J lost 4 bases, and 7 bases stayed unmatched. This CDR3 contains 16 residues. The V gene's germline CDR1 is SNHLY and CDR2 FYNNEI. CDR3 sequence: CASSEIVSGIYNEQFF. CDR3 bases: TGTGCCAGCAGTGAAATAGTTAGCGGGATTTACAATGAGCAGTTCTTC. Together with reference TRBV2 and TRBJ2-1, the CDR3 gives the full variable domain: EPEVTQTPSHQVTQMGQEVILRCVPISNHLYFYWYRQILGQKVEFLVSFYNNEISEKSEIFDDQFSVERPDGSNFTLKIRSTKLEDSAMYFCASSEIVSGIYNEQFFGPGTRLTVL.

This clonotype was recorded a few times. V gene TRBV20-1 combines with J gene TRBJ2-5; maybe TRBD2 (6 bases). Matching the DNA end better, TRBJ2-7 makes the J call doubtful. The CDR3 spans 13 residues. Germline CDR1 is DFQATT and CDR2 is SNEGSKA (reference sequence). As DNA, the CDR3 is TGCAGTGCTAGTTGGCGGGACCCCAACGAGCAGTACTTC. Protein product: CSASWRDPNEQYF.

The chain links TRBV15 to TRBJ2-1; 12 bases are a match to TRBD2. This CDR3 contains 19 residues. V lost 0 bases, J lost 2 bases, and 8 bases stayed unmatched. Looked up from germline, CDR1 is LNHNV and CDR2 is YYDKDF (reference sequence). The CDR3 DNA follows: TGTGCCACCAGCAGAGACCGGAGGACTAGCGGGAAACCCTACAATGAGCAGTTCTTC. It encodes CATSRDRRTSGKPYNEQFF.

The sample holds a few counts of this clonotype. The V call is TRBV20-1, the J call TRBJ2-3, with 7 bases identical to TRBD2. CDR1 and CDR2 (germline): DFQATT, SNEGSKA (reference sequence). With V trimmed by 6 bases and J by 5 bases, 8 bases remained unmatched. The CDR3 length is 13 residues. The CDR3 nucleotides are TGCAGTGCCAAGCGGGGCAACCTAGATACGCAGTATTTT. Protein sequence: CSAKRGNLDTQYF.

V gene TRBV6-2 or TRBV6-3 combines with J gene TRBJ2-5, with D tentatively TRBD2 (6 bases). The DNA end favors TRBJ2-7, so the J call may be wrong. The CDR3 covers 16 residues. Germline CDR1 MNHEY, CDR2 SVGEGT. CDR3 coding DNA: TGTGCCAGCAATTGGGTGCCGTCTCTAGCGAGGTACGAGCAGTACTTC. Its translation is CASNWVPSLARYEQYF.

A single count supports this clonotype. The chain joins TRBV19 to TRBJ1-5; no definite D call. CDR1 LNHDA and CDR2 SQIVND come from the germline V gene (reference sequence). CDR3 length equals 11 residues. V was shortened by 6 bases and J by 7 bases, with 7 bases between the two germline ends. The CDR3 is CASREQQPQHF. The CDR3 coding sequence is TGTGCCAGTAGGGAACAGCAGCCCCAGCATTTT.

The V gene is TRBV6-5, the J gene TRBJ1-2, with D perhaps TRBD1 (6 bases). Germline assignment: CDR1 MNHEY and CDR2 SVGAGI. V lost 6 bases and J 4 bases, leaving 21 bases between the germline ends. The CDR3 spans 16 residues. The CDR3 is CASRRLGQLRGYGYTF. The DNA for the CDR3 is TGTGCCAGCAGACGACTGGGACAACTACGAGGCTATGGCTACACCTTC.

In the case of this clonotype: The junction and the germline gene differ at one end; a read error may be behind it. The chain combines TRBV3-1 with TRBJ2-1; 10 bases line up with TRBD2. Germline V gives CDR1 LGHDT, CDR2 YNNKEL (reference sequence). The length of the CDR3 is 15 residues. The CDR3 sequence is CTSSRSGRAYNEQFF. In nucleotides, the CDR3 is TGTACCAGCAGCCGCAGCGGGAGGGCCTACAATGAGCAGTTCTTC.

Remarks on this clonotype: This may stem from a read error, because a much larger clone lies one nucleotide away. V and J are TRBV29-1 and TRBJ2-7; the D is unclear. The CDR3 totals 12 residues. Deletions cut 3 bases from V and 0 bases from J, with 6 bases between. The germline gives CDR1 SQVTM, CDR2 ANQGSEA. The CDR3 reads CSVDRSSYEQYF. The CDR3 nucleotides are TGCAGCGTTGACCGGAGCTCCTACGAGCAGTACTTC.

The V call is TRBV6-5, the J call TRBJ1-1; D ambiguous. The CDR3 is 11 residues long. CDR1 MNHEY and CDR2 SVGAGI come from the germline V gene. The germline V and J ends were trimmed by 6 bases and 11 bases, with 13 bases remaining between them. In nucleotides, the CDR3 is TGTGCCAGCAGGCTCCAAGGTGACGCTTTCTTT. This codes for CASRLQGDAFF.

The chain carries TRBV12-3 or TRBV12-4 and TRBJ2-5; TRBD1 might be the D (5 bases). Deletions cut 8 bases from V and 5 bases from J, with 24 bases between. The CDR3 runs 16 residues. Here the CDR3 DNA reads TGTGCCAGCTCCCCTCCCGACAGATCGTATGGGGAGACCCAGTACTTC. This gives the protein CASSPPDRSYGETQYF.

This clonotype has just a few counts. This sequence joins TRBV7-2 and TRBJ1-1; no clear D gene. V lost 3 bases to trimming and J lost 2 bases, with 7 bases between them. The CDR3 covers 13 residues. Germline CDR1 reads SGHTA; CDR2 reads FQGNSA. This CDR3 is CASSLMVNTEAFF. Written as DNA, the CDR3 is TGTGCCAGCAGCTTGATGGTAAACACTGAAGCTTTCTTT.

This clonotype was observed a single time. The V call is TRBV24-1, the J call TRBJ2-1; perhaps TRBD2 as D (6 bases). Germline V gives CDR1 KGHDR, CDR2 SFDVKD. V lost 3 bases to trimming and J lost 0 bases, with 17 bases between them. The CDR3 totals 18 residues. The DNA of the CDR3 is TGTGCCACCAGTGATCCCTATAGCGGAGGGGCCTCCTACAATGAGCAGTTCTTC. Protein product: CATSDPYSGGASYNEQFF.

The genes are TRBV7-2 and TRBJ2-3; 12 nucleotides agree with TRBD2. Losses at the gene ends were 5 bases for V and 8 bases for J; bases not matched to a gene: 14. Germline V gives CDR1 SGHTA, CDR2 FQGNSA. The CDR3 extends over 17 amino acids. The CDR3 spells CASSLGTSGPTGGTQYF. The CDR3 bases are TGTGCCAGCAGCCTCGGGACTAGCGGGCCCACGGGGGGTACGCAGTATTTT.